The 14 T cell receptor beta chains reported below all come from one sample, sequenced in a study of T cells after somatic rescue of genetic block. Profiling relied on immunoSEQ multiplex PCR, and the TCRdb table lists in-frame clones only, not all of them. Among 85,000 to 90,000 clones listed, 85% to 90% were seen once. Sequenced input: peripheral blood mononuclear cells (PBMCs). These receptors were taken from a woman aged 18-30 years.

The chain joins TRBV2 to TRBJ2-1; D is undetermined. V lost 7 bases to trimming and J lost 5 bases, with 12 bases between them. The CDR3 covers 13 residues. CDR1 and CDR2 (germline): SNHLY, FYNNEI. CDR3 sequence reads: CASTLGRDNEQFF. DNA of the CDR3: TGTGCCAGCACGCTCGGGCGAGACAATGAGCAGTTCTTC.

V and J are TRBV19 and TRBJ1-2, with 7 bases aligning to TRBD1. The V gene's germline CDR1 is LNHDA and CDR2 SQIVND (reference sequence). V shed 7 bases, J shed 8 bases, and the junction held 19 bases outside the gene matches. The CDR3 spans 16 residues. The CDR3 loop reads CASTPSQTGHTGGYTF. The DNA for the CDR3 is TGTGCCAGTACCCCCTCCCAGACAGGGCATACCGGCGGCTACACCTTC. The variable domain in full, with the rest retrieved from reference TRBV19 and TRBJ1-2, is DGGITQSPKYLFRKEGQNVTLSCEQNLNHDAMYWYRQDPGQGLRLIYYSQIVNDFQKGDIAEGYSVSREKKESFPLTVTSAQKNPTAFYLCASTPSQTGHTGGYTFGSGTRLTVV.

This clone has ten or more counts. The chain combines TRBV6-1 with TRBJ2-7; 10 bases are shared with TRBD1. The CDR3 is 16 amino acids. V gave up 0 bases and J gave up 5 bases; unmatched junction bases: 7. In germline, CDR1 is MNHNS, CDR2 SASEGT. The CDR3: CASSEADRGPIDEQYF. CDR3 DNA: TGTGCCAGCAGTGAAGCCGACAGGGGGCCGATCGACGAGCAGTACTTC.

The rearrangement joins TRBV27 to TRBJ2-1; maybe TRBD2 (6 bases). The CDR3 runs 15 residues. CDR1 and CDR2 from the germline V gene are MNHEY and SMNVEV (reference sequence). Trimming took 6 bases from V and 2 from J, leaving 14 bases between them. The CDR3 is CASRPAGLTYNEQFF. In DNA, the CDR3 is TGTGCCAGCAGACCCGCGGGGCTTACCTACAATGAGCAGTTCTTC.

The chain combines TRBV2 with TRBJ2-5, with TRBD1 as a possible D gene (5 bases). CDR1 and CDR2 (germline): SNHLY, FYNNEI. The germline V and J ends were trimmed by 6 bases and 7 bases, with 9 bases remaining between them. This CDR3 region has 11 residues. CDR3 region: CASSPQGTQYF. The CDR3 nucleotides are TGTGCCAGCAGCCCCCAGGGGACCCAGTACTTC.

The chain links TRBV4-3 to TRBJ2-5; D ambiguous. The germline V gene encodes CDR1 LGHNA and CDR2 YSLEER. Trimming left V 0 bases short and J 1 base short, with 12 bases between. This CDR3 has 16 amino acids. The DNA for the CDR3 is TGCGCCAGCAGCCAAGATGGTCGAGGAAGCCAAGAGACCCAGTACTTC. It is translated as CASSQDGRGSQETQYF.

V gene TRBV10-1 combines with J gene TRBJ1-2; no definite D call. CDR1 is WNHNN and CDR2 is SYGVQD in the germline V gene (reference sequence). There are 13 residues in the CDR3. The V gene lost 2 bases and the J gene lost 2 bases, with 6 bases spanning the gap. The CDR3 nucleotides read TGCGCCAGCAGTGAGGTCAGAAACTATGGCTACACCTTC. This sequence encodes CASSEVRNYGYTF.

The V call is TRBV4-2, the J call TRBJ2-2, with 7 positions matching TRBD1. The germline gives CDR1 LGHNA, CDR2 YNFKEQ. V lost 2 bases and J lost 0; bases outside the gene matches: 6. The CDR3 runs 17 residues. The CDR3 is CASSQPSGTANTGELFF. The CDR3 region has the DNA TGTGCCAGCAGCCAACCTTCCGGGACAGCGAACACCGGGGAGCTGTTTTTT.

This chain joins TRBV4-2 and TRBJ2-1; D assignment may be TRBD1 or TRBD2 (5 bases each). This CDR3 is built from 13 residues. Germline CDR1 and CDR2: LGHNA and YNFKEQ. Deletions cut 0 bases from V and 7 bases from J, with 7 bases between. The CDR3 region has the DNA TGTGCCAGCAGCCAAGAGAGGGGTAATGAGCAGTTCTTC. Translated, it gives CASSQERGNEQFF.

The V and J genes are TRBV28 and TRBJ2-1; D unresolved. V was trimmed by 7 bases and J by 3 bases, leaving 13 bases between them. The germline CDR1 and CDR2 sequences are MDHEN and SYDVKM. The CDR3 is 14 amino acids. CDR3 bases: TGTGCCAGCATATCGTTGGGAAACTACAATGAGCAGTTCTTC. It yields the protein CASISLGNYNEQFF.

This clone turned up a few times. The rearrangement uses TRBV5-1 and TRBJ1-3, with D possibly being TRBD1 (5 bases). Trimming pared 0 bases from V and 1 base from J, leaving 14 bases between. The germline V gene encodes CDR1 SGHRS and CDR2 YFSETQ. The CDR3 runs to 17 residues. CDR3 DNA sequence: TGCGCCAGCAGCTTGGCTGGGGACGCAAGATCTGGAAACACCATATATTTT. This translates into CASSLAGDARSGNTIYF.

The chain has TRBV19 and TRBJ2-6, with 7 bases identical to TRBD1. Losses at the gene ends were 6 bases for V and 0 bases for J; bases not matched to a gene: 8. From germline, CDR1 is LNHDA and CDR2 SQIVND (reference sequence). The CDR3 totals 17 residues. The chain's CDR3 is CASSPGGRTSGANVLTF. In nucleotides, the CDR3 is TGTGCCAGTAGCCCAGGGGGACGGACCTCTGGGGCCAACGTCCTGACTTTC.

The V gene is TRBV9, the J gene TRBJ1-2; 8 nucleotides align to TRBD1. CDR3 length: 16 amino acids. After removal of 2 bases from V and 0 bases from J, the junction contained 6 bases not matched to a gene. Germline CDR1 reads SGDLS; CDR2 reads YYNGEE. CDR3 loop: CASSVGQDFTNYGYTF. The CDR3 DNA reads TGTGCCAGCAGCGTGGGACAGGACTTTACTAACTATGGCTACACCTTC.

CDR3 DNA sequence: TGTGCCTGGAGTGTACGGCAGGGGATGGGAGGCTACGAGCAGTACTTC. Residues: CAWSVRQGMGGYEQYF. V and J are TRBV30 and TRBJ2-7; D is perhaps TRBD1 or TRBD2 (6 bases each). The CDR3 covers 16 residues. Deletions cut 0 bases from V and 3 bases from J, with 18 bases between. In germline, CDR1 is GTSNPN, CDR2 SVGIG (reference sequence).